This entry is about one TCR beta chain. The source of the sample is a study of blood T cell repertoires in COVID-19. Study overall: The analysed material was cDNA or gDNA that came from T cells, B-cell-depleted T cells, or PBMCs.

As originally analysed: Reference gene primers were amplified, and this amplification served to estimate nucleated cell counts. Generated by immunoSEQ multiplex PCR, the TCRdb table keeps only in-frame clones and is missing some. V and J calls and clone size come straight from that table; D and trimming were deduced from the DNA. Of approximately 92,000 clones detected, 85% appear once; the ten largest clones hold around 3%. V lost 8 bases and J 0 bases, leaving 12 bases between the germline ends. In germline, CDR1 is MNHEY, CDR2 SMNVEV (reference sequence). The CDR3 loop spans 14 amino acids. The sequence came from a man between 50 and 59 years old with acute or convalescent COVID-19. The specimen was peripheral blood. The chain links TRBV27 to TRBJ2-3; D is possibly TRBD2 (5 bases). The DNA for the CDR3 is TGTGCCAGCTATAGCGTTCCTAGCACAGATACGCAGTATTTT. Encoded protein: CASYSVPSTDTQYF.